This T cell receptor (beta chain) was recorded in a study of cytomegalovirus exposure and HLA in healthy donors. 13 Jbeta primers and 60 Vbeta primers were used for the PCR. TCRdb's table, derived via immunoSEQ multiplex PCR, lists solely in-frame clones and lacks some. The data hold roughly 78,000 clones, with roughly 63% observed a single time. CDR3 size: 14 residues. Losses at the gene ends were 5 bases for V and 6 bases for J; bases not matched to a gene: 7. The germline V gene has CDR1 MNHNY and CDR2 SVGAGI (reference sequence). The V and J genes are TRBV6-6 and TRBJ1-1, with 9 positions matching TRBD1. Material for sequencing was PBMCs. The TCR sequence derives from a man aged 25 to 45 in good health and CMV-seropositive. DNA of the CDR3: TGTGCCAGCAGTCCCGGACAGGGGAGAGCTGAAGCTTTCTTT. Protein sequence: CASSPGQGRAEAFF.